This T cell receptor (beta chain) was recovered during a study of Graves' ophthalmopathy and Graves' hyperthyroidism. Regarding the study as a whole: Most thyroid-expanded clonotypes exceeding 0.001 frequency were also found in blood. The model predicted ophthalmopathy progression with about 70% sensitivity and under 75% specificity.

Using RNA transcripts, the TCR beta CDR3 regions were amplified. In the first round, RT-PCR was carried out with HTBI primers, and a multiplex PCR formed the second round. MiXCR was run by TCRdb on the multiplex PCR reads, yielding one entry per CDR3 protein. The repertoire holds hundreds of thousands of distinct CDR3 sequences, with roughly two fifths as singletons. This CDR3 region has 12 residues. After removal of 7 bases from V and 4 bases from J, the junction contained 6 bases not matched to a gene. Germline V gene data show CDR1 as SQVTM and CDR2 as ANQGSEA. Comments on this clonotype: What it binds is not known.

This chain links TRBV29-1 with TRBJ2-7, with 8 bases identical to TRBD2. Source material: peripheral blood. This TCR came from an adult man with Graves' ophthalmopathy. CDR3 in amino acids: CSGYVAGYEQYF. In DNA form, the CDR3 reads TGCAGCGGATACGTAGCGGGGTACGAGCAGTACTTC.